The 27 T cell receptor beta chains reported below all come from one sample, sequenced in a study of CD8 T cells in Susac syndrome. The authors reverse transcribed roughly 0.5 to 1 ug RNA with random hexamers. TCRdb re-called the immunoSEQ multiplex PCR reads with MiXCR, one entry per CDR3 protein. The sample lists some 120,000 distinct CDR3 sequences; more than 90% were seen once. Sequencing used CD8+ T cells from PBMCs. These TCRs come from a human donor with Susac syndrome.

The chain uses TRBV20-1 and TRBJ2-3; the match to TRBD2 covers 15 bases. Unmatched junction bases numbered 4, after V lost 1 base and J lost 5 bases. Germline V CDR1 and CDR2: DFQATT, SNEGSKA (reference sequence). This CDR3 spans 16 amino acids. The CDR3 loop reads CSARVSGLAGGDTQYF. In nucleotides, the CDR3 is TGCAGTGCTAGAGTCTCGGGACTAGCGGGAGGAGATACGCAGTATTTT.

Written as DNA, the CDR3 is TGTGCCAGCAGCTTAGATGGCAGCTCCTACGAGCAGTACTTC. Protein sequence: CASSLDGSSYEQYF. V gene TRBV7-2 combines with J gene TRBJ2-7; unclear D gene. This CDR3 is built from 14 residues. Trimming shortened V by 1 base and J by 0 bases, and 7 bases separated the two germline ends. From germline, CDR1 is SGHTA and CDR2 FQGNSA.

CDR3 loop: CASSYTNTGELFF. CDR3 nucleotide sequence: TGTGCCAGCAGTTACACGAACACCGGGGAGCTGTTTTTT. The V and J genes are TRBV27 and TRBJ2-2, with D unclear. The CDR3 contains 13 residues. Deletions cut 4 bases from V and 0 bases from J, with 3 bases between. Germline V gives CDR1 MNHEY, CDR2 SMNVEV (reference sequence).

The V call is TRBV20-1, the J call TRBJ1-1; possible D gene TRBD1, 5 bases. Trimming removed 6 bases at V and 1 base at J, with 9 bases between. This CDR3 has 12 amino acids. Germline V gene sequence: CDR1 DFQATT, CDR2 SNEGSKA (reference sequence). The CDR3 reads CSARDGNTEAFF. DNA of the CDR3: TGCAGTGCCAGGGACGGGAACACTGAAGCTTTCTTT.

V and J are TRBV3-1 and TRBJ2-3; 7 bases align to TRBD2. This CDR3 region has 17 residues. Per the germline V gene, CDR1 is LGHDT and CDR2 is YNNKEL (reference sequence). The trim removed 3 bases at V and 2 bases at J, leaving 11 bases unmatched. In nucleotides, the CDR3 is TGTGCCAGCAGCCACGCCCAAGCGGGGTTACTCACAGATACGCAGTATTTT. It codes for CASSHAQAGLLTDTQYF.

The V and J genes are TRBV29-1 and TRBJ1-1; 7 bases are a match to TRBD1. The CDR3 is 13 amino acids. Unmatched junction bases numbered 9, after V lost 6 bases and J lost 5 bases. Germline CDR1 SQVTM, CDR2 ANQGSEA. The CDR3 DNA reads TGCAGCGTCGGACAGGAAACGGAGACTGAAGCTTTCTTT. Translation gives CSVGQETETEAFF.

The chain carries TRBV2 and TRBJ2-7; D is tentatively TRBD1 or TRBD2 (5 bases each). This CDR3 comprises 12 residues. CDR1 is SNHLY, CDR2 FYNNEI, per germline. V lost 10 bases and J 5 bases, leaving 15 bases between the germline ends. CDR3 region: CATNRGDHEQYF. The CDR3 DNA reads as TGTGCCACCAACCGAGGGGACCACGAGCAGTACTTC.

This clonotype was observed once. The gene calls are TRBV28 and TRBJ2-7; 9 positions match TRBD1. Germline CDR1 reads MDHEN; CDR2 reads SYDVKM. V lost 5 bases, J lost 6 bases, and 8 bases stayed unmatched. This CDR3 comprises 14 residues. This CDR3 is CASSPGTGTSEQYF. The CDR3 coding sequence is TGTGCCAGCAGTCCCGGGACAGGGACCTCCGAGCAGTACTTC.

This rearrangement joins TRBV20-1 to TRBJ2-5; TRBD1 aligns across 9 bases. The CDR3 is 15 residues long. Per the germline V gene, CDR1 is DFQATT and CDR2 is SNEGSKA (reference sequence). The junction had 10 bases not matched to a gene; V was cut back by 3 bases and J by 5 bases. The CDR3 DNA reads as TGCAGTGCTAGTCGAGGACAGGGGAGGATGGAGACCCAGTACTTC. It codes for CSASRGQGRMETQYF.

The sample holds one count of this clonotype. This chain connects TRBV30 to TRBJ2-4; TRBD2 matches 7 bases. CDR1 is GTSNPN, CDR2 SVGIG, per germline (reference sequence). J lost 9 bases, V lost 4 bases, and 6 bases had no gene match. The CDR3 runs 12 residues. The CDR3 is CAWTPGGGIQYF. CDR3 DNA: TGTGCCTGGACGCCGGGAGGAGGCATTCAGTACTTC. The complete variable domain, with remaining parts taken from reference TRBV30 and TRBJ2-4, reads SQTIHQWPATLVQPVGSPLSLECTVEGTSNPNLYWYRQAAGRGLQLLFYSVGIGQISSEVPQNLSASRPQDRQFILSSKKLLLSDSGFYLCAWTPGGGIQYFGAGTRLSVL.

CDR3 region: CASSVGGTEETQYF. The CDR3 nucleotides are TGTGCCAGCAGCGTAGGGGGAACAGAAGAGACCCAGTACTTC. The chain recombines TRBV9 with TRBJ2-5; D ambiguous. Germline loops: CDR1 SGDLS, CDR2 YYNGEE. The length of the CDR3 is 14 residues. The V end lost 0 bases, the J end lost 3 bases, and 9 bases lay between the germline ends.

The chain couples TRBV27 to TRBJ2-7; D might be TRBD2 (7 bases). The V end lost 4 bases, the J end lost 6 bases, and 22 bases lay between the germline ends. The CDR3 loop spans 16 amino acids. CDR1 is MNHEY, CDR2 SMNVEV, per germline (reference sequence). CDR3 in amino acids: CASSSYPRGRAGEQYF. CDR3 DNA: TGTGCCAGCAGTTCATACCCTAGGGGGAGGGCCGGCGAGCAGTACTTC.

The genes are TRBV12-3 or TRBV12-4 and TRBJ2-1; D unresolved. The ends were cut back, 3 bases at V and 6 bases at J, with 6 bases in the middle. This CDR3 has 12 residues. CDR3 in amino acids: CASSLTRNEQFF. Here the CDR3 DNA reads TGTGCCAGCAGTTTGACCCGCAATGAGCAGTTCTTC.

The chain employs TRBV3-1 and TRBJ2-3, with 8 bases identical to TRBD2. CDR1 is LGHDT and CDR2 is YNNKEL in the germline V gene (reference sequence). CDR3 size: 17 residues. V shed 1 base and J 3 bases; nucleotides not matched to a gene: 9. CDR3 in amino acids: CASSQGLREGQTDTQYF. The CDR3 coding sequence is TGTGCCAGCAGCCAAGGTCTACGGGAGGGCCAGACAGATACGCAGTATTTT.

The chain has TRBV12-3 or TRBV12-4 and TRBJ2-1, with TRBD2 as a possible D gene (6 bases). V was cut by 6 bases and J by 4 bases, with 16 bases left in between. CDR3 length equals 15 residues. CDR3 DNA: TGTGCCAGCAGGGGCACTAGCCAGGATTACAATGAGCAGTTCTTC. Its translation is CASRGTSQDYNEQFF.

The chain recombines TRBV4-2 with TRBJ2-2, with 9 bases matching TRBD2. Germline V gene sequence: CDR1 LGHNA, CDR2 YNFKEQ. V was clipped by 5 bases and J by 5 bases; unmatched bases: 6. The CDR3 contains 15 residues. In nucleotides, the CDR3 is TGTGCCAGCAGCGCGACTAGCGGCCGAACCGGGGAGCTGTTTTTT. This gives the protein CASSATSGRTGELFF.

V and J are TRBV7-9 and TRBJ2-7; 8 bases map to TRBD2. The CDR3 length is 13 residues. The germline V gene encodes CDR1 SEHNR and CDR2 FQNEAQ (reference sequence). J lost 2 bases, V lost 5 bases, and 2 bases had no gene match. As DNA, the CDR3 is TGTGCCAGCAGCGCACTAGCGGCCTACGAGCAGTACTTC. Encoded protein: CASSALAAYEQYF.

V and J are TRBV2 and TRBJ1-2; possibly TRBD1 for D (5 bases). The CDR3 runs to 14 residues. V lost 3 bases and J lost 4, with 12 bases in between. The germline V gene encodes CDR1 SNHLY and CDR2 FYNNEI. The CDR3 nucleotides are TGTGCCAGCAGTGAGACGACAGCGAGCTATGGCTACACCTTC. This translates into CASSETTASYGYTF.

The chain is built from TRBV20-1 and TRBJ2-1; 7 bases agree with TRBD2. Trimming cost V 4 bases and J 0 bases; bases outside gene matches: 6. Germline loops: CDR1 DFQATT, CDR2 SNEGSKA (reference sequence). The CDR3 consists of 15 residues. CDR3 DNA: TGCAGTGCTATAGACGGGGGGAGCTCCTACAATGAGCAGTTCTTC. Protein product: CSAIDGGSSYNEQFF.

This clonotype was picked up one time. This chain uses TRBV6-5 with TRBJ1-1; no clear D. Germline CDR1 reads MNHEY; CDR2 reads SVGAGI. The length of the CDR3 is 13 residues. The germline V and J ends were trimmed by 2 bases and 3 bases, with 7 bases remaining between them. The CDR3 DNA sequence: TGTGCCAGCAGTTACGCGGAGCACACTGAAGCTTTCTTT. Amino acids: CASSYAEHTEAFF.

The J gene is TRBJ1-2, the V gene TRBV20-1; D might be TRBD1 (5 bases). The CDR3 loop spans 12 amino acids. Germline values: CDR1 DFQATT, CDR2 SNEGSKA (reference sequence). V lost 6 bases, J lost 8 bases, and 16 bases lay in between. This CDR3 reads CSARDGDLGYTF. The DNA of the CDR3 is TGCAGTGCCAGGGACGGGGATTTGGGCTACACCTTC.

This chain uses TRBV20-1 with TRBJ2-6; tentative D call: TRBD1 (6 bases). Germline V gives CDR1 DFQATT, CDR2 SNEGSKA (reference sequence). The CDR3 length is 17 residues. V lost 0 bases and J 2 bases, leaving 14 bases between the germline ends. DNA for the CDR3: TGCAGTGCTAGAGATACGGTGGGACACCCTGGGGCCAACGTCCTGACTTTC. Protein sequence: CSARDTVGHPGANVLTF.

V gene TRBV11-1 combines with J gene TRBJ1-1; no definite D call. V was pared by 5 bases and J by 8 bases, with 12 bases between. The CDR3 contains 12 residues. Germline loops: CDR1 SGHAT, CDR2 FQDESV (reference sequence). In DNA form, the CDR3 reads TGTGCCAGCAGCCGGGATACGGTGGAAGCTTTCTTT. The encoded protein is CASSRDTVEAFF.

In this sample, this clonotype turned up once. The CDR3 DNA reads TGTGCCACTTCCAGCCGCTCCACAGATACGCAGTATTTT. Amino acids: CATSSRSTDTQYF. The chain uses TRBV19 and TRBJ2-3; no clear D. The germline gives CDR1 LNHDA, CDR2 SQIVND (reference sequence). This CDR3 has 13 amino acids. Deletions cut 10 bases from V and 2 bases from J, with 13 bases between.

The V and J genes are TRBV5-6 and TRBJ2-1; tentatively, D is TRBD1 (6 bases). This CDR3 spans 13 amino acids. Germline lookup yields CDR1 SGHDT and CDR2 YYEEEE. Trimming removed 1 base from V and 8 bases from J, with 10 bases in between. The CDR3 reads CASSLHAGDEQFF. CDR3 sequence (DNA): TGTGCCAGCAGCTTGCACGCAGGGGATGAGCAGTTCTTC.

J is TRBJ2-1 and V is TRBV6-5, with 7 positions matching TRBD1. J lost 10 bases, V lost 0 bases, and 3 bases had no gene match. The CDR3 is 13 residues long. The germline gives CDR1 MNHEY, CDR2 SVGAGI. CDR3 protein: CASSYSPDREQFF. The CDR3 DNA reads TGTGCCAGCAGTTACTCCCCGGACAGGGAGCAGTTCTTC.

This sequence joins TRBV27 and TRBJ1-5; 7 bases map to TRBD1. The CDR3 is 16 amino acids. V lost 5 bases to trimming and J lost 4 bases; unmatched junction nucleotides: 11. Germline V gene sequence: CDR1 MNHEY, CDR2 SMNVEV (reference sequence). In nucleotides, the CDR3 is TGTGCCAGCAGTCCCGAGACAGGGTTGTCGAATCAGCCCCAGCATTTT. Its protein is CASSPETGLSNQPQHF.